A selection of T cell receptor beta chains follows, all from one sample in a study of T cell repertoires in cytomegalovirus infection. TCRdb independently ran MiXCR on the reads; one entry per CDR3 protein. The repertoire includes 150,000 to 200,000 distinct CDR3 sequences, 13% to 15% of them detected once, and roughly 30% sits in the top ten. Sample: PBMCs. These receptors all stem from a human donor in good health (CMV status not recorded). Some clones in this sample may be carry-over from other donors' samples. Both conserved end residues are part of each CDR3. The D gene is left open where the match is weak. Some rows have no size entry. The others give once, few or many, or a class for an expanded clone.

j_call clone_size v_call d_call cdr3_nt cdr3_aa
TRBJ1-2 many TRBV7-2 TRBD1 TGTGCCAGCAGCTCGCGACTCCCGACAGGGGGAAACTATGGCTACACCTTC CASSSRLPTGGNYGYTF
TRBJ2-7 . TRBV24-1 . TGTGCCACCAGTGGGACGGGCACCTACGAGCAGTACTTC CATSGTGTYEQYF
TRBJ1-4 . TRBV20-1 . TGCAGTGCCCCGCGTAAGGTGGGAGACGAAAAACTGTTTTTT CSAPRKVGDEKLFF
TRBJ1-5 . TRBV5-6 . TGTGCCAGCAGTTTTCGACGGACTAGCAATCAGCCCCAGCATTTT CASSFRRTSNQPQHF
TRBJ2-2 many TRBV20-1 . TGCAGTGCTAGAGTCCTTTCGTTCGCCGCGGGGACCGGGGAGCTGTTTTTT CSARVLSFAAGTGELFF
TRBJ2-1 many TRBV19 TRBD2 TGTGCCAGTAGTATGTCGTCCCGCGGGGGGACCAGCTCCTACAATGAGCAGTTCTTC CASSMSSRGGTSSYNEQFF
TRBJ2-6 many TRBV6-6 TRBD1 TGTGCCAGCATGGGCAGGGGGTGGTTCGGGGCCAACGTCCTGACTTTC CASMGRGWFGANVLTF
TRBJ2-5 many TRBV7-2 TRBD2 TGTGCCAGCAGCGCAAGCGGGACAGAGACCCAGTACTTC CASSASGTETQYF
TRBJ1-1 . TRBV29-1 . TGCAGCGTCGTGCCTGAAGCTTTCTTT CSVVPEAFF
TRBJ2-1 many TRBV28 TRBD2 TGTGCCAGCAGCAGTAGCGGGACGTCCTACAATGAGCAGTTCTTC CASSSSGTSYNEQFF
TRBJ1-1 many TRBV7-8 TRBD1 TGTGCCAGCAGCTTATATTTCTTGGCAGGGGGCCTCACTGAAGCTTTCTTT CASSLYFLAGGLTEAFF
TRBJ1-1 few TRBV29-1 . TGCAGCGTTGGCTACTCTAGAGGTGAAGCTTTCTTT CSVGYSRGEAFF
TRBJ2-5 few TRBV5-4 . TGTGCCAGCAGCCGGCCTCTGGAGACCCAGTACTTC CASSRPLETQYF
TRBJ2-5 many TRBV7-3 . TGTGCCAGCAGCCCCCTCCCCTCGGCAGGGGCTCAAGAGACCCAGTACTTC CASSPLPSAGAQETQYF
TRBJ1-2 many TRBV12-3/TRBV12-4 . TGTGCCAGCAGTTCGAGGGATTCTACTAACTATGGCTACACCTTC CASSSRDSTNYGYTF
TRBJ1-2 many TRBV7-9 . TGTGCCAGCAGCCATGAGAGGAGCCTCTATGGCTACACCTTC CASSHERSLYGYTF
TRBJ2-1 . TRBV20-1 TRBD1 TGCAGTGCCGCCCCGGACCGGGACAGGGTATCGGGTGAGCAGTTCTTC CSAAPDRDRVSGEQFF
TRBJ2-3 . TRBV6-2/TRBV6-3 . TGTGCCAGCAGTTACTCCGACTCCATTGATACGCAGTATTTT CASSYSDSIDTQYF
TRBJ2-1 many TRBV27 . TGTGCCAGCCGGACAGAAAATCACAATGAGCAGTTCTTC CASRTENHNEQFF
TRBJ2-1 few TRBV29-1 . TGCAGCGTTGAATCCACTAGTTACAATGAGCAGTTCTTC CSVESTSYNEQFF
TRBJ2-1 many TRBV25-1 TRBD1 TGTGCCAGCAGTGTCCGGGACAGGGGGTACAATGAGCAGTTCTTC CASSVRDRGYNEQFF
TRBJ2-2 few TRBV7-8 . TGTGCCAGCAGGGCAATTGGGGGCCCAAGGAGGAACACCGGGGAGCTGTTTTTT CASRAIGGPRRNTGELFF
TRBJ2-7 . TRBV5-4 TRBD2 TGTGCCAGCAGCTTGGGGTCTAGCGGGGAGTCCTACGAGCAGTACTTC CASSLGSSGESYEQYF
TRBJ2-3 few TRBV12-5 . TGTGCTAGTGGTTGGGGTAGCCCTCTCACAGATACGCAGTATTTT CASGWGSPLTDTQYF